These 12 T cell receptor beta chains originate from one sample sequenced in a study of B cell selection in AIRE deficiency. Conventional CD4 T cells were sorted as CD4+CD127+ cells. The data were produced by immunoSEQ multiplex PCR, yet TCRdb's version contains in-frame clones alone and is incomplete. The sample includes about 24,000 clones, approximately 96% of them seen just once. Sequencing input: CD4+CD127+ conventional T cells sorted from PBMCs. Receptors were obtained from a human donor in good health.

The sample holds a few counts of this clone. This CDR3 is also generated by other DNA sequences in the sample. The V gene is TRBV5-1, the J gene TRBJ1-4; 11 positions agree with TRBD1. The CDR3 totals 16 residues. V lost 0 bases to trimming and J lost 4 bases; unmatched junction nucleotides: 2. Germline V gives CDR1 SGHRS, CDR2 YFSETQ. The CDR3, as DNA: TGCGCCAGCAGCTTGGCAGGGACAGGGGGTAATGAAAAACTGTTTTTT. Translation: CASSLAGTGGNEKLFF.

This chain connects TRBV5-1 to TRBJ2-2; D perhaps matches TRBD1 (7 bases). Germline CDR1 reads SGHRS; CDR2 reads YFSETQ. Trimming removed 4 bases from V and 1 base from J, with 20 bases in between. The CDR3 extends over 18 amino acids. DNA for the CDR3: TGCGCCAGCAGCGGGCGGGACAGCGACCTTATGAACACCGGGGAGCTGTTTTTT. Translated, it gives CASSGRDSDLMNTGELFF.

The chain couples TRBV6-6 to TRBJ2-7; TRBD1 aligns across 9 bases. The J segment lost 0 bases and the V segment lost 5 bases, leaving 5 bases of the junction unmatched. The germline CDR1 and CDR2 sequences are MNHNY and SVGAGI (reference sequence). The CDR3 covers 15 residues. CDR3 sequence reads: CASSTTGGGSYEQYF. The CDR3 nucleotides are TGTGCCAGCAGTACGACAGGGGGGGGCTCCTACGAGCAGTACTTC.

The V and J genes are TRBV4-3 and TRBJ2-7; 10 nucleotides align to TRBD2. Trimming took 4 bases from V and 3 from J; bases not matched to a gene: 6. Germline CDR1 reads LGHNA; CDR2 reads YSLEER. The CDR3 covers 15 residues. This CDR3 reads CASSPGTSVDYEQYF. CDR3 coding DNA: TGCGCCAGCAGCCCCGGGACTAGCGTCGACTACGAGCAGTACTTC.

The sample holds a few counts of this clone. The chain combines TRBV2 with TRBJ1-4; D perhaps matches TRBD1 (6 bases). The CDR3 covers 14 residues. In germline, CDR1 is SNHLY, CDR2 FYNNEI. Between the trimmed V and J ends, which lost 3 bases and 8 bases, there was a span of 13 bases. The CDR3 DNA reads as TGTGCCAGCAGTGATAGGGGGATTTGGGAAAAACTGTTTTTT. Amino acid sequence: CASSDRGIWEKLFF.

The chain uses TRBV7-6 and TRBJ1-1; D gene unclear. The V end was cut by 4 bases, the J end by 6 bases, with 12 bases between. Germline lookup yields CDR1 SGHVS and CDR2 FNYEAQ. CDR3 length: 13 amino acids. The DNA of the CDR3 is TGTGCCAGCAGCTATGGACCCGGGGCTGAAGCTTTCTTT. The encoded protein is CASSYGPGAEAFF.

The V and J genes are TRBV6-5 and TRBJ2-1, with 8 bases that match TRBD2. Trimming cost V 5 bases and J 9 bases; bases outside gene matches: 12. The CDR3 is made up of 15 amino acids. The germline V gene has CDR1 MNHEY and CDR2 SVGAGI. The CDR3: CASSKGLVRGGEQFF. Written as DNA, the CDR3 is TGTGCCAGCAGTAAGGGACTAGTGCGAGGGGGTGAGCAGTTCTTC.

The V gene is TRBV5-6, the J gene TRBJ1-5, with 9 bases matching TRBD1. Germline assignment: CDR1 SGHDT and CDR2 YYEEEE. V dropped 6 bases and J dropped 4; count of bases not matched to a gene: 8. There are 15 residues in the CDR3. CDR3 sequence reads: CASTHRGQRNQPQHF. In DNA form, the CDR3 reads TGTGCCAGCACCCACAGGGGGCAGAGGAATCAGCCCCAGCATTTT.

The table lists this clone with a few counts. This chain links TRBV7-9 with TRBJ2-2; TRBD2 matches at 14 bases. This CDR3 contains 16 residues. In germline, CDR1 is SEHNR, CDR2 FQNEAQ (reference sequence). V was clipped by 4 bases and J by 5 bases; unmatched bases: 3. CDR3 sequence (DNA): TGTGCCAGCAGCTCTGGACTAGCGGGGGGAACCGGGGAGCTGTTTTTT. Residues: CASSSGLAGGTGELFF.

This clone was seen more than once but under ten times. The chain employs TRBV11-2 and TRBJ1-5; maybe TRBD1 (6 bases). Germline V CDR1 and CDR2: SGHAT, FQNNGV. The V end was cut by 5 bases, the J end by 5 bases, with 10 bases between. The CDR3 has 13 amino acids. CDR3 in amino acids: CASSINRDQPQHF. CDR3 bases: TGTGCCAGCAGCATAAACAGGGATCAGCCCCAGCATTTT.

The chain joins TRBV4-3 to TRBJ1-2; no clear D. Between the trimmed V and J ends, which lost 0 bases and 8 bases, there was a span of 10 bases. CDR3 length: 13 residues. CDR1 is LGHNA and CDR2 is YSLEER in the germline V gene. The chain's CDR3 is CASSQDRTSGYTF. The CDR3 nucleotides read TGCGCCAGCAGCCAAGATCGCACCTCCGGCTACACCTTC.

This chain joins TRBV27 and TRBJ2-2; 7 bases fit TRBD2. This CDR3 has 16 residues. Germline CDR1 and CDR2: MNHEY and SMNVEV (reference sequence). Trimming removed 6 bases from V and 4 bases from J; junction bases left unmatched: 11. The CDR3 sequence: CASSLEGGLGTGELFF. DNA for the CDR3: TGTGCCAGCAGCTTAGAGGGAGGGCTGGGCACCGGGGAGCTGTTTTTT.